This T cell receptor beta chain was identified during a study of cytomegalovirus exposure and HLA in healthy donors. This clone is a singleton in its sample. Using immunoSEQ multiplex PCR, the repertoire was profiled, and TCRdb retains in-frame clones only, with some absent. This table has tens of thousands of clones, roughly 93% appearing once. Trimming took off 2 bases at V and 0 bases at J, with 20 bases between the two ends. The CDR3 covers 18 residues. Germline CDR1 is MDHEN and CDR2 is SYDVKM. This receptor was taken from a woman younger than 35 in good health and CMV-seropositive. The sample consisted of PBMCs. V usage is TRBV28 and J usage is TRBJ2-7; D unresolved. The CDR3 nucleotides read TGTGCCAGCAGTTTAAGATCCCCTACAAGCGAAAGCTCCTACGAGCAGTACTTC. This sequence encodes CASSLRSPTSESSYEQYF.